These T cell receptor beta chains were read from a single sample in a study of monozygotic twins with inflammatory bowel disease. TCRdb reprocessed the 5' RACE reads; each CDR3 protein has one entry and no DNA is given. This listing includes nearly 450,000 distinct CDR3 sequences. Input material: blood. These receptors all stem from a human donor with ulcerative colitis or Crohn's disease, or a healthy co-twin of an affected twin (not recorded which). CDR3s include the opening cysteine and the closing phenylalanine or tryptophan. Fields, in order: V gene, J gene, CDR3 protein.

v_gene: TRBV5-1; j_gene: TRBJ2-2; CDR3aa: CASSLGTGNTGELFF
v_gene: TRBV20-1; j_gene: TRBJ2-2; CDR3aa: CSAQTHFTGNTGELFF
v_gene: TRBV19; j_gene: TRBJ2-3; CDR3aa: CASSRQVTDTQYF
v_gene: TRBV25-1; j_gene: TRBJ1-4; CDR3aa: CASSEVVATNEKLFF
v_gene: TRBV30; j_gene: TRBJ2-3; CDR3aa: CAWSRTGGDTQYF
v_gene: TRBV3-1; j_gene: TRBJ2-7; CDR3aa: CASSSRGYEQYF
v_gene: TRBV6-5; j_gene: TRBJ2-3; CDR3aa: CASSSGGGAGDTQYF
v_gene: TRBV6-1; j_gene: TRBJ1-2; CDR3aa: CASLLGRGGYTF
v_gene: TRBV7-3; j_gene: TRBJ1-4; CDR3aa: CASSQASVEKLFF
v_gene: TRBV28; j_gene: TRBJ1-1; CDR3aa: CASTDPEGVGEAFF
v_gene: TRBV25-1; j_gene: TRBJ2-1; CDR3aa: CASSFKGLAVNEQFF
v_gene: TRBV6-2/TRBV6-3; j_gene: TRBJ1-2; CDR3aa: CASAWGGLGYTF
v_gene: TRBV7-8; j_gene: TRBJ1-4; CDR3aa: CASSPAGALEKLFF
v_gene: TRBV4-2; j_gene: TRBJ1-2; CDR3aa: CASSPGELYGYTF
v_gene: TRBV7-6; j_gene: TRBJ2-2; CDR3aa: CASSLVTYTGELFF
v_gene: TRBV4-3; j_gene: TRBJ1-1; CDR3aa: CASSLLYSVNTEAFF
v_gene: TRBV5-1; j_gene: TRBJ2-5; CDR3aa: CASSDGGGLETQYF
v_gene: TRBV27; j_gene: TRBJ1-4; CDR3aa: CASSPSGPPAVKLFF
v_gene: TRBV30; j_gene: TRBJ1-1; CDR3aa: CAWSADFEAFF
v_gene: TRBV5-1; j_gene: TRBJ1-1; CDR3aa: CASSSPDREATEAFF
v_gene: TRBV2; j_gene: TRBJ2-1; CDR3aa: CASTQGWGGVDNEQFF
v_gene: TRBV29-1; j_gene: TRBJ1-1; CDR3aa: CSVKGRMNTEAFF
v_gene: TRBV12-3/TRBV12-4; j_gene: TRBJ1-1; CDR3aa: CASSLKQGAGGQAFF
v_gene: TRBV15; j_gene: TRBJ1-3; CDR3aa: CATSRDLFSQGAGNTIYF
v_gene: TRBV7-9; j_gene: TRBJ2-1; CDR3aa: CASSLSRVFDYNEQFF
v_gene: TRBV5-1; j_gene: TRBJ2-2; CDR3aa: CASSLRDSGNTGELFF
v_gene: TRBV20-1; j_gene: TRBJ1-6; CDR3aa: CSAKHDSRSSYNSPLHF
v_gene: TRBV19; j_gene: TRBJ2-2; CDR3aa: CASNVKGNTGELFF
v_gene: TRBV20-1; j_gene: TRBJ2-3; CDR3aa: CSAMEQGPTDTQYF
v_gene: TRBV10-3; j_gene: TRBJ2-1; CDR3aa: CAISDQGVNEQFF
v_gene: TRBV29-1; j_gene: TRBJ2-4; CDR3aa: CSVEEAGKKDF
v_gene: TRBV20-1; j_gene: TRBJ1-2; CDR3aa: CSARDYRALRPPSGYTF
v_gene: TRBV29-1; j_gene: TRBJ2-5; CDR3aa: CSVESDSTKTQYF
v_gene: TRBV20-1; j_gene: TRBJ2-2; CDR3aa: CSASDGSGTGELFF
v_gene: TRBV7-8; j_gene: TRBJ2-1; CDR3aa: CASSLLTRASSDEQFF
v_gene: TRBV7-8; j_gene: TRBJ2-2; CDR3aa: CASSLRTGRNTGELFF
v_gene: TRBV6-1; j_gene: TRBJ2-5; CDR3aa: CASSVQGNGQETQYF
v_gene: TRBV7-8; j_gene: TRBJ1-4; CDR3aa: CASSRNLAGEKLFF
v_gene: TRBV7-2; j_gene: TRBJ2-7; CDR3aa: CASSFGEVGEQYF
v_gene: TRBV6-1; j_gene: TRBJ2-7; CDR3aa: CASTPVWDNTYEQYF
v_gene: TRBV28; j_gene: TRBJ2-7; CDR3aa: CASSPDTHSYEQYF
v_gene: TRBV18; j_gene: TRBJ2-5; CDR3aa: CASSPPAQETQYF
v_gene: TRBV3-1; j_gene: TRBJ2-7; CDR3aa: CASSQNPSSYEQYF
v_gene: TRBV19; j_gene: TRBJ2-4; CDR3aa: CASGQPKNIQYF
v_gene: TRBV27; j_gene: TRBJ1-5; CDR3aa: CASRIRGEYSNQPQHF
v_gene: TRBV28; j_gene: TRBJ1-1; CDR3aa: CASSDGTDTEAFF
v_gene: TRBV6-6; j_gene: TRBJ2-7; CDR3aa: CASSQITYEQYF
v_gene: TRBV7-9; j_gene: TRBJ1-1; CDR3aa: CAVRRGFGEAFF
v_gene: TRBV7-2; j_gene: TRBJ1-1; CDR3aa: CASSLRAHTEAFF
v_gene: TRBV7-9; j_gene: TRBJ2-7; CDR3aa: CASSFYGQGSSYEQYF
v_gene: TRBV5-1; j_gene: TRBJ1-2; CDR3aa: CASSIQENYGYTF
v_gene: TRBV7-3; j_gene: TRBJ1-2; CDR3aa: CASSSGQGHGYTF
v_gene: TRBV21-1; j_gene: TRBJ2-3; CDR3aa: CASSTELAGAPPVQYF
v_gene: TRBV7-2; j_gene: TRBJ2-1; CDR3aa: CASSLGGYSTEQFF
v_gene: TRBV5-4; j_gene: TRBJ1-6; CDR3aa: CASSSPAGRSSYNSPLHF